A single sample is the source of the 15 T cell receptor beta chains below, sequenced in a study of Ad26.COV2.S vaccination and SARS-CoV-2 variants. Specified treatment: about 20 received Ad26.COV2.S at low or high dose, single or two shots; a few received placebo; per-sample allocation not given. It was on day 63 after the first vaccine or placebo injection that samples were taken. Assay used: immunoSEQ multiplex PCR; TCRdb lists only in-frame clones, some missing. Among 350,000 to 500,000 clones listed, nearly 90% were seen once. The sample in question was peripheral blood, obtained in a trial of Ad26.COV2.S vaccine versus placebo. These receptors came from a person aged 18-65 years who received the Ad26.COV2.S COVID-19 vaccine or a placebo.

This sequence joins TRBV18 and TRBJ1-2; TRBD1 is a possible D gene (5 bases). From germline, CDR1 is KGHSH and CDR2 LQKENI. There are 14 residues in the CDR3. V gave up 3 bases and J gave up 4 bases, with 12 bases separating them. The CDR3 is CASSPREKGYGYTF. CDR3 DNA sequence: TGTGCCAGCTCACCCAGGGAGAAGGGCTATGGCTACACCTTC.

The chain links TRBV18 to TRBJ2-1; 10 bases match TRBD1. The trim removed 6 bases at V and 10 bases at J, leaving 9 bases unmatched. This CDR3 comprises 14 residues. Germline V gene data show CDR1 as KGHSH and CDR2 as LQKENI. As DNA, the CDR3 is TGTGCCAGCTCTCCGGGACAGGGGACGGTCGAGCAGTTCTTC. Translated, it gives CASSPGQGTVEQFF.

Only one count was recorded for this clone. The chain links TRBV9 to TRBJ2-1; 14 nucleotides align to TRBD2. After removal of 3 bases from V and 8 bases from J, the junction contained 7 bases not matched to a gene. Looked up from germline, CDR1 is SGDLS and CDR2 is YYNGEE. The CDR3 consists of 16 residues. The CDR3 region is CASSGAPGLAGDEQFF. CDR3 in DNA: TGTGCCAGCAGCGGCGCGCCGGGACTAGCGGGGGATGAGCAGTTCTTC. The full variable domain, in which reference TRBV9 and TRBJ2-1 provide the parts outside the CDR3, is DSGVTQTPKHLITATGQRVTLRCSPRSGDLSVYWYQQSLDQGLQFLIQYYNGEERAKGNILERFSAQQFPDLHSELNLSSLELGDSALYFCASSGAPGLAGDEQFFGPGTRLTVL.

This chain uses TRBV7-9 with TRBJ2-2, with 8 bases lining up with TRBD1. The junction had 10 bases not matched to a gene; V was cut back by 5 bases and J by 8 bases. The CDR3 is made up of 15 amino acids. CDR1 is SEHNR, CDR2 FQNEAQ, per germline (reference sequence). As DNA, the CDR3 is TGTGCCAGCAGCGTGGGGACAGGAGCGTGGGGGGAGCTGTTTTTT. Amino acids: CASSVGTGAWGELFF. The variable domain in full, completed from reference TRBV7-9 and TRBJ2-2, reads DTGVSQNPRHKITKRGQNVTFRCDPISEHNRLYWYRQTLGQGPEFLTYFQNEAQLEKSRLLSDRFSAERPKGSFSTLEIQRTEQGDSAMYLCASSVGTGAWGELFFGEGSRLTVL.

The CDR3 spells CASSSLMGQGKYNEQFF. In DNA, the CDR3 is TGTGCCAGCAGTTCCTTGATGGGACAGGGGAAGTACAATGAGCAGTTCTTC. The genes are TRBV27 and TRBJ2-1, with TRBD1 identical over 10 bases. CDR3 length equals 17 residues. Germline trimming cut 4 bases from V and 4 bases from J; bases unmatched to any gene: 10. The germline gives CDR1 MNHEY, CDR2 SMNVEV (reference sequence).

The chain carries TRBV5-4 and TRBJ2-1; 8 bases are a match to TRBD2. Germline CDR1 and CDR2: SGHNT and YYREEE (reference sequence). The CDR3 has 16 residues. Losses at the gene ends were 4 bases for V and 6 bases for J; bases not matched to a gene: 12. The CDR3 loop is CASSRGGRGSVNEQFF. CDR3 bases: TGTGCCAGCAGCCGGGGGGGTAGGGGATCGGTCAATGAGCAGTTCTTC.

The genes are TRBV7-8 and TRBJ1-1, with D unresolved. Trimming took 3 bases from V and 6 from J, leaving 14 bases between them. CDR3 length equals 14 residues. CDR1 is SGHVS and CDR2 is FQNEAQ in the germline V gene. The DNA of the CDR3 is TGTGCCAGCAGCTTTATTCTTGGAAACGCTGAAGCTTTCTTT. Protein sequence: CASSFILGNAEAFF.

CDR3 loop: CASSAYKSGFGNEQYF. The DNA of the CDR3 is TGTGCCAGCAGCGCTTACAAGAGTGGGTTCGGGAACGAGCAGTACTTC. The chain uses TRBV5-4 and TRBJ2-7, with D tentatively TRBD2 (5 bases). In germline, CDR1 is SGHNT, CDR2 YYREEE (reference sequence). The CDR3 loop spans 16 amino acids. V dropped 4 bases and J dropped 5 bases, with 22 bases sitting between them. The whole variable domain, remainder taken from reference TRBV5-4 and TRBJ2-7, is ETGVTQSPTHLIKTRGQQVTLRCSSQSGHNTVSWYQQALGQGPQFIFQYYREEENGRGNFPPRFSGLQFPNYSSELNVNALELDDSALYLCASSAYKSGFGNEQYFGPGTRLTVT.

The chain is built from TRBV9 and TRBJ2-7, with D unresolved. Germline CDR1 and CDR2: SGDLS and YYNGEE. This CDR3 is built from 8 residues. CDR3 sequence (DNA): TGTGCCAGTTCGAAACCTCGCGTC. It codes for CASSKPRV.

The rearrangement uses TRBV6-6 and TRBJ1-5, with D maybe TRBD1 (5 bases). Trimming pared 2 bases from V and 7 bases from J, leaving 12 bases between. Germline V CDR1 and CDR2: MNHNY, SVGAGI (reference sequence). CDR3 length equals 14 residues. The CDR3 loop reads CASSYAGRDQPQHF. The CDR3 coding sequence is TGTGCCAGCAGTTACGCGGGGAGGGACCAGCCCCAGCATTTT.

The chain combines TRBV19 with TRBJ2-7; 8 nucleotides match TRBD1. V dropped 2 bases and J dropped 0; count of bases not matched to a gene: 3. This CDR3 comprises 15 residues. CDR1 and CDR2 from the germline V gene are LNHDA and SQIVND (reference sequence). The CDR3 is CASSIQGAYSYEQYF. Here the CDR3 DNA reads TGTGCCAGTAGTATACAGGGGGCCTACTCCTACGAGCAGTACTTC.

CDR3 nucleotides: TGTGCCAGCAGCCACCGACTAGCGGAGATGGGAACCGGGGAGCTGTTTTTT. This sequence encodes CASSHRLAEMGTGELFF. The chain combines TRBV7-2 with TRBJ2-2; 9 bases are a match to TRBD2. The trim removed 5 bases at V and 5 bases at J, leaving 12 bases unmatched. CDR3 size: 17 residues. CDR1 is SGHTA, CDR2 FQGNSA, per germline.

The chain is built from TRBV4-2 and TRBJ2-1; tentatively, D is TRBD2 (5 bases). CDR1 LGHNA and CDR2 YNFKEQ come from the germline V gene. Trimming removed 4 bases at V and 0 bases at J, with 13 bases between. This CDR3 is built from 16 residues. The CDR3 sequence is CASSRPGLSSYNEQFF. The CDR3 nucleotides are TGTGCCAGCAGCCGTCCCGGACTGAGCTCCTACAATGAGCAGTTCTTC.

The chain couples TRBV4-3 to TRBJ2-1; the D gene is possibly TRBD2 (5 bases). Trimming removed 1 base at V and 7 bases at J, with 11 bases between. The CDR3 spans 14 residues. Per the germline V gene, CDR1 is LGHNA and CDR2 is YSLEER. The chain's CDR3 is CASSQAVVANEQFF. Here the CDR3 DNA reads TGCGCCAGCAGCCAAGCCGTGGTAGCGAATGAGCAGTTCTTC.

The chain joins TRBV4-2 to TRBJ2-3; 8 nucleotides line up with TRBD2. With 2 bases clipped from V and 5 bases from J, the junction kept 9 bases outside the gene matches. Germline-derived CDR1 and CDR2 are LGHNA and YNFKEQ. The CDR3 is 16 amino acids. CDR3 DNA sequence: TGTGCCAGCAGCCAAATACGCGGGGGGCTGGAAGATACGCAGTATTTT. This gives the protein CASSQIRGGLEDTQYF.